The TCR beta chain described here comes from a study of T cells in Graves' hyperthyroidism and ophthalmopathy. Study-level results: Most expanded thyroid clonotypes above 0.001 also appeared in blood.

The V gene end was trimmed by 7 bases and the J gene end by 1 base; junction bases not matched to a gene: 2. Germline lookup yields CDR1 SQVTM and CDR2 ANQGSEA. The CDR3 has 12 residues. Using RNA transcripts as the source, TCR beta CDR3 regions were amplified. The study used the HTBI primer set for a first-round RT-PCR of the TCR CDR3. MiXCR, run by TCRdb on the multiplex PCR reads, gives a single entry per CDR3 protein. This sample carries about 640,000 distinct CDR3 sequences, more than 14% of them seen once, and the ten largest clones take around an eighth. Patients with ophthalmopathy all had a Clinical Activity Score of at least 3, a NOSPECS grade of at least 4 and duration under 3 months. The table lists this clonotype with many counts. What it binds is unknown.

This receptor was identified in a woman in her forties or fifties with Graves' ophthalmopathy. Sequencing was performed on blood. V and J are TRBV29-1 and TRBJ1-1, with 8 positions matching TRBD1. The chain's CDR3 is CSDGQGNTEAFF. For the CDR3, the DNA is TGCAGCGACGGACAGGGGAACACTGAAGCTTTCTTT.